This is a list of T cell receptor beta chains from one sample in a study of blood T cell repertoires in COVID-19. Libraries were prepared by immunoSEQ multiplex PCR; TCRdb keeps only in-frame clonotypes and omits some of them. The sample yields 200,000 to 250,000 clones, 75% to 85% seen once. The sample taken for sequencing was peripheral blood. The origin of the receptors is a woman older than 75 with COVID-19, enrolled during active disease. Both conserved end residues are part of each CDR3. D genes are given only for firm matches. Clone size is given for some rows only: seen once, a few or many times, or a class if the clone is expanded.

D	size	V	J	CDR3	DNA
TRBD1	.	TRBV9	TRBJ2-7	CASSPETGFREQYF	TGTGCCAGCAGCCCCGAGACAGGGTTCCGCGAGCAGTACTTC
TRBD2	.	TRBV10-2	TRBJ2-1	CASRGLAGGSSYNEQFF	TGCGCCAGCAGGGGACTAGCGGGGGGGAGCTCCTACAATGAGCAGTTCTTC
TRBD1	once	TRBV5-1	TRBJ2-2	CASSPDRRGTGELFF	TGCGCCAGCAGCCCGGACAGGCGCGGAACCGGGGAGCTGTTTTTT
.	.	TRBV10-3	TRBJ1-3	CAISPPQGTGNTIYF	TGTGCCATCAGTCCGCCGCAGGGAACTGGAAACACCATATATTTT
TRBD1	.	TRBV11-1	TRBJ2-2	CASSSPGTGVTGELFF	TGTGCCAGCAGCTCCCCCGGGACAGGGGTCACCGGGGAGCTGTTTTTT
TRBD2	.	TRBV5-1	TRBJ2-1	CASSLAGFGEQFF	TGCGCCAGCAGCCTAGCGGGGTTTGGGGAGCAGTTCTTC
.	.	TRBV3-1/TRBV3-2	TRBJ2-2	CASRRGTNTGELFF	TGTGCCAGCAGAAGGGGGACGAACACCGGGGAGCTGTTTTTT
.	.	TRBV21-1	TRBJ1-2	CASSEALQGACGYTF	TGTGCCAGCAGCGAAGCCCTACAGGGGGCATGTGGCTACACCTTC
.	.	TRBV3-1/TRBV3-2	TRBJ2-5	CASSQEPTSYETQYF	TGTGCCAGCAGCCAAGAACCGACTAGTTATGAGACCCAGTACTTC
.	.	TRBV7-9	TRBJ1-3	CASSLGENRVAGNTIYF	TGTGCCAGCAGCTTAGGGGAGAACAGGGTCGCTGGAAACACCATATATTTT
.	.	TRBV5-1	TRBJ2-5	CASSSRDIETQYF	TGCGCCAGCAGCTCCCGGGACATAGAGACCCAGTACTTC
.	.	TRBV12-5	TRBJ2-1	CASGLIGIEQFF	TGTGCTAGTGGACTCATCGGGATTGAGCAGTTCTTC
TRBD1	once	TRBV3-1/TRBV3-2	TRBJ1-1	CASSPAQGAGTEAFF	TGTGCCAGCAGCCCCGCCCAGGGGGCCGGCACTGAAGCTTTCTTT
TRBD1	.	TRBV5-1	TRBJ2-1	CASYTTGTGRASEQFF	TGCGCCAGTTACACAACGGGGACAGGGAGGGCCAGTGAGCAGTTCTTC
TRBD1	.	TRBV27	TRBJ1-1	CASSRGQGNTEAFF	TGTGCCAGCAGCCGTGGACAGGGGAACACTGAAGCTTTCTTT
TRBD2	.	TRBV6-4	TRBJ2-3	CASSEASGTTDTQYF	TGTGCCAGCAGTGAGGCTAGCGGGACCACAGATACGCAGTATTTT
TRBD2	.	TRBV7-8	TRBJ2-1	CASSLGGSREVRYNEQFF	TGTGCCAGCAGCTTAGGAGGTTCGCGGGAGGTTCGGTACAATGAGCAGTTCTTC
TRBD2	few	TRBV12-5	TRBJ2-1	CASGLGLAVPNEQFF	TGTGCTAGTGGTTTAGGACTAGCGGTACCCAATGAGCAGTTCTTC
.	.	TRBV21-1	TRBJ2-7	CASSKVRLSGTRVESSYEQYF	TGTGCCAGCAGCAAAGTACGTCTCTCCGGGACAAGGGTAGAGAGCTCCTACGAGCAGTACTTC
.	.	TRBV7-2	TRBJ1-5	CASSASGGGNQPQHF	TGTGCCAGCAGCGCCTCCGGAGGGGGCAATCAGCCCCAGCATTTT
.	.	TRBV27	TRBJ1-5	CASSFGAGPKGQPQHF	TGTGCCAGCAGTTTCGGAGCAGGCCCGAAGGGGCAGCCCCAGCATTTT
.	.	TRBV12-5	TRBJ2-2	CASGPSTGSTGELFF	TGTGCTAGTGGTCCCTCGACAGGCTCCACCGGGGAGCTGTTTTTT
TRBD2	once	TRBV7-2	TRBJ2-1	CASSLRGDLGYNEQFF	TGTGCCAGCAGTCTACGGGGGGACCTGGGCTACAATGAGCAGTTCTTC
.	.	TRBV6-2/TRBV6-3	TRBJ1-2	CASSNSGLSGPYGYTF	TGTGCCAGCAGTAACTCGGGACTTTCTGGTCCCTATGGCTACACCTTC
TRBD1	.	TRBV7-2	TRBJ2-3	CASSLGGTGAGNTQYF	TGTGCCAGCAGCTTAGGCGGGACAGGGGCGGGCAATACGCAGTATTTT
.	once	TRBV5-1	TRBJ2-5	CASSLRTGQETQYF	TGCGCCAGCAGCTTGCGAACAGGCCAAGAGACCCAGTACTTC
.	.	TRBV27	TRBJ1-2	CASSSGSYGYTF	TGTGCCAGCAGTTCAGGGTCCTATGGCTACACCTTC
.	.	TRBV3-1/TRBV3-2	TRBJ1-1	CASSQSGDYTEAFF	TGTGCCAGCAGCCAATCCGGGGACTACACTGAAGCTTTCTTT
TRBD1	.	TRBV7-2	TRBJ1-2	CASSSRQGPYGYTF	TGTGCCAGCAGCTCTAGACAGGGCCCCTATGGCTACACCTTC
TRBD1	.	TRBV6-5	TRBJ2-1	CASRAGTGTHEQFF	TGTGCCAGCAGGGCCGGGACAGGGACCCATGAGCAGTTCTTC
TRBD2	.	TRBV7-2	TRBJ2-7	CASSLESGLGPYEQYF	TGTGCCAGCAGCTTAGAGTCCGGACTAGGGCCCTACGAGCAGTACTTC
.	few	TRBV24-1	TRBJ1-5	CATSVPPGEIANQPQHF	TGTGCCACCAGTGTGCCTCCCGGGGAGATCGCCAATCAGCCCCAGCATTTT
TRBD1	.	TRBV2	TRBJ2-3	CASRLTGADTQYF	TGTGCCAGCAGGCTAACAGGGGCAGATACGCAGTATTTT
TRBD1	few	TRBV7-8	TRBJ1-3	CASSPRDRGGNTIYF	TGTGCCAGCAGCCCCCGGGACAGGGGGGGGAACACCATATATTTT
.	.	TRBV11-3	TRBJ1-1	CASSFRGREAFF	TGTGCCAGCAGCTTCAGGGGACGGGAAGCTTTCTTT
TRBD2	.	TRBV29-1	TRBJ2-3	CSVEGASGRAADTQYF	TGCAGCGTTGAGGGCGCAAGCGGGAGGGCCGCGGATACGCAGTATTTT
.	.	TRBV5-1	TRBJ1-2	CASSLALGLPRYTF	TGCGCCAGCAGCTTGGCTCTCGGACTCCCCCGCTACACCTTC
.	.	TRBV28	TRBJ2-7	CASSLIPLGPYEQYF	TGTGCCAGCAGTTTAATCCCCCTGGGGCCCTACGAGCAGTACTTC
.	.	TRBV19	TRBJ1-5	CASSILGGALQPQHF	TGTGCCAGTAGTATCCTCGGAGGGGCCCTCCAGCCCCAGCATTTT
TRBD1	few	TRBV10-3	TRBJ1-5	CAISGTESNQPQHF	TGTGCCATTTCAGGGACAGAAAGCAATCAGCCCCAGCATTTT
TRBD1	.	TRBV24-1	TRBJ1-1	CATSDPGQGRNTEAFF	TGTGCCACCAGTGATCCGGGACAGGGGCGGAACACTGAAGCTTTCTTT